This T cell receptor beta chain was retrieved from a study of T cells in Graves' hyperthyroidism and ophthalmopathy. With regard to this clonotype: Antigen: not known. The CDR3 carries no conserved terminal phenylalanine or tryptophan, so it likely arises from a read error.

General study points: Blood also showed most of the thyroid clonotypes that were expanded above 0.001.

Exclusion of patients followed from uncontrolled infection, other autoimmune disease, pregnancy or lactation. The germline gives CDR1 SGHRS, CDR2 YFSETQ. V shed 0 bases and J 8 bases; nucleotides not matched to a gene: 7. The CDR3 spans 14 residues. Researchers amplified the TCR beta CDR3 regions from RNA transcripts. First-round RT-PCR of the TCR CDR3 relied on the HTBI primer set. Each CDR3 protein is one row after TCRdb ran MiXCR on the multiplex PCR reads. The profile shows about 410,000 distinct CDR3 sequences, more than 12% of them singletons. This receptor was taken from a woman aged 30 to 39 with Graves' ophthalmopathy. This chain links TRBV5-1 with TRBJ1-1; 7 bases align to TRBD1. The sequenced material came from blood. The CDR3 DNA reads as TGCGCCAGCAGCTTGGGTCCAGGGGGTGGCGAAGCTTTCCTT. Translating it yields CASSLGPGGGEAFL.